The rows below give T cell receptor beta chains drawn from one sample of a study of shared clonotypes between healthy human individuals. Profiled with immunoSEQ multiplex PCR; TCRdb holds only in-frame clones, not every one. Altogether 550,000 to 800,000 clones are present, 74% being singletons, with the ten largest covering roughly 1.7%. The specimen sequenced was memory CD4+ T cells sorted from blood. These receptors all stem from a woman between 25 and 40 years old in good health. CDR3s include the opening cysteine and the closing phenylalanine or tryptophan. A D gene is named only where the DNA matches it firmly. The size of a clone is reported for some rows only, either as once, few or many, or as a class for expanded clones.

TRBJ2-1 | TRBV25-1 | - | - | CASSDIGTSQFF | TGTGCCAGCAGTGATATTGGGACCAGTCAGTTCTTC
TRBJ2-2 | TRBV28 | - | - | CASIRTATWELFF | TGTGCCAGCATACGGACAGCTACTTGGGAGCTGTTTTTT
TRBJ1-2 | TRBV28 | few | - | CASGWTEGYTF | TGTGCCAGCGGCTGGACCGAGGGCTACACCTTC
TRBJ2-3 | TRBV7-2 | - | - | CASSLAAMGGPDTQYF | TGTGCCAGCAGCTTAGCTGCTATGGGGGGGCCAGATACGCAGTATTTT
TRBJ2-1 | TRBV29-1 | - | TRBD2 | CSVVAGGYEQFF | TGCAGCGTTGTGGCGGGAGGGTATGAGCAGTTCTTC
TRBJ2-1 | TRBV5-1 | few | - | CASSLDSNYNEQFF | TGCGCCAGCAGCTTGGATTCAAACTACAATGAGCAGTTCTTC
TRBJ2-1 | TRBV19 | - | TRBD1 | CASSRRGPESSYNEQFF | TGTGCCAGTAGTAGAAGGGGGCCCGAAAGCTCCTACAATGAGCAGTTCTTC
TRBJ1-4 | TRBV7-9 | many | - | CASSLNEEKLFF | TGTGCCAGCAGCTTGAATGAAGAAAAACTGTTTTTT
TRBJ2-2 | TRBV28 | - | - | CASSFYGGNTGELFF | TGTGCCAGCAGTTTTTATGGAGGGAACACCGGGGAGCTGTTTTTT
TRBJ2-2 | TRBV7-2 | - | TRBD2 | CASSLSGRRGTGELFF | TGTGCCAGCAGCCTTAGCGGGAGACGCGGCACCGGGGAGCTGTTTTTT
TRBJ2-7 | TRBV11-2 | - | TRBD2 | CASSLSGSSDLLGVEQYF | TGTGCCAGCAGCCTTAGCGGGAGCTCCGACTTATTAGGTGTCGAGCAGTACTTC
TRBJ2-7 | TRBV5-1 | many | TRBD2 | CASSTGGGLYEQYF | TGCGCCAGCAGCACGGGCGGGGGTTTATACGAGCAGTACTTC
TRBJ2-1 | TRBV29-1 | - | - | CSVATPKNNEQFF | TGCAGCGTGGCCACTCCTAAAAACAATGAGCAGTTCTTC
TRBJ2-5 | TRBV28 | - | - | CASSSHGWGGETQYF | TGTGCCAGCAGTTCCCATGGGTGGGGTGGGGAGACCCAGTACTTC
TRBJ2-7 | TRBV18 | many | TRBD1 | CASSPAAYNRGSEQYF | TGTGCCAGCTCACCGGCGGCGTATAACAGGGGAAGCGAGCAGTACTTC
TRBJ1-1 | TRBV18 | - | - | CASSPPTGVTTEAFF | TGTGCCAGCTCACCACCGACCGGGGTTACCACTGAAGCTTTCTTT
TRBJ1-2 | TRBV7-8 | - | - | CASSLGTSEGEGYTF | TGTGCCAGCAGCTTAGGCACCTCCGAGGGGGAAGGCTACACCTTC
TRBJ2-7 | TRBV28 | - | TRBD1 | CASAPPGGRYEQYF | TGTGCCAGCGCCCCGCCAGGGGGCCGCTACGAGCAGTACTTC
TRBJ2-1 | TRBV5-4 | - | - | CASSLDGIHEQFF | TGTGCCAGCAGCTTGGACGGTATCCATGAGCAGTTCTTC
TRBJ2-3 | TRBV7-2 | - | - | CASSPSGASTDTQYF | TGTGCCAGCAGCCCAAGCGGTGCTAGCACAGATACGCAGTATTTT
TRBJ1-3 | TRBV6-1 | few | - | CASIVNSGNTIYF | TGTGCCAGCATCGTAAACTCTGGAAACACCATATATTTT
TRBJ2-7 | TRBV29-1 | few | - | CSVEEGGRQSYEQYF | TGCAGCGTTGAAGAAGGGGGGCGACAGTCCTACGAGCAGTACTTC
TRBJ1-4 | TRBV2 | few | - | CASAQDSEKLFF | TGTGCCAGCGCTCAGGACTCTGAAAAACTGTTTTTT
TRBJ2-5 | TRBV5-1 | - | - | CASSLVRGRETQYF | TGCGCCAGCAGCTTGGTTCGGGGTCGGGAGACCCAGTACTTC
TRBJ2-1 | TRBV19 | - | - | CASSIALMDTYNEQFF | TGTGCCAGTAGTATTGCCCTGATGGACACCTACAATGAGCAGTTCTTC
TRBJ2-7 | TRBV14 | - | - | CASSLLRTSYEQYF | TGTGCCAGCAGCCTTCTGAGGACCTCCTACGAGCAGTACTTC
TRBJ2-5 | TRBV11-3 | many | TRBD2 | CASSEGRGAYQETQYF | TGTGCCAGCAGTGAGGGGAGGGGAGCGTACCAAGAGACCCAGTACTTC
TRBJ1-5 | TRBV7-8 | many | TRBD1 | CASSLGVRTGGDQPQHF | TGTGCCAGCAGCTTAGGTGTTAGGACAGGAGGCGATCAGCCCCAGCATTTT
TRBJ1-2 | TRBV19 | - | - | CASRTGESGIGGYTF | TGTGCCAGTAGAACGGGCGAATCAGGGATAGGTGGCTACACCTTC
TRBJ2-3 | TRBV4-2 | few | TRBD2 | CASSPGLADTDTQYF | TGTGCCAGCAGCCCGGGACTAGCGGACACAGATACGCAGTATTTT
TRBJ2-1 | TRBV11-1 | many | TRBD2 | CASSLDTASGLPQRNEQFF | TGTGCCAGCAGCTTAGATACGGCTAGCGGGCTTCCCCAACGCAATGAGCAGTTCTTC
TRBJ1-1 | TRBV28 | - | - | CASSLGLQVEAFF | TGTGCCAGCAGTTTAGGATTGCAGGTTGAAGCTTTCTTT
TRBJ1-3 | TRBV19 | - | - | CASRTVGGNTIYF | TGTGCCAGCAGGACCGTGGGTGGAAACACCATATATTTT
TRBJ1-3 | TRBV7-8 | - | TRBD1 | CASSLARTGGNTIYF | TGTGCCAGCAGCTTAGCGCGGACAGGTGGAAACACCATATATTTT
TRBJ1-2 | TRBV5-4 | - | TRBD1 | CASSSFDRAHGYTF | TGTGCCAGCAGCTCCTTTGACAGGGCCCATGGCTACACCTTC
TRBJ1-2 | TRBV28 | - | TRBD1 | CASNEPGQGFYGYTF | TGTGCCAGCAACGAGCCGGGACAGGGCTTCTATGGCTACACCTTC
TRBJ2-3 | TRBV29-1 | - | TRBD2 | CSVTSGSDTQYF | TGCAGCGTGACTAGCGGCTCAGATACGCAGTATTTT
TRBJ1-1 | TRBV19 | many | - | CASRQTGSNTEAFF | TGTGCCAGTAGGCAAACAGGGTCGAACACTGAAGCTTTCTTT
TRBJ2-1 | TRBV19 | - | TRBD2 | CASSRVAGGGNEQFF | TGTGCCAGTAGCCGCGTAGCGGGAGGTGGAAATGAGCAGTTCTTC
TRBJ1-2 | TRBV7-3 | - | - | CASSPSGGNGYTF | TGTGCCAGCAGCCCCTCTGGGGGGAACGGCTACACCTTC
TRBJ2-7 | TRBV28 | many | - | CASSPGRWGRPSYEQYF | TGTGCCAGCAGCCCCGGGCGATGGGGGAGGCCCTCCTACGAGCAGTACTTC
TRBJ2-7 | TRBV11-2 | - | TRBD1 | CASSQDRVYEQYF | TGTGCCAGCAGCCAGGACAGGGTGTACGAGCAGTACTTC
TRBJ2-3 | TRBV10-3 | - | - | CAISLGAGPTDTQYF | TGTGCCATCAGCCTTGGGGCGGGACCGACAGATACGCAGTATTTT
TRBJ1-5 | TRBV7-7 | - | - | CASSSGFGQPQHF | TGTGCCAGCAGCTCAGGTTTTGGGCAGCCCCAGCATTTT
TRBJ2-3 | TRBV27 | - | TRBD2 | CASKQLAGGLSTDTQYF | TGTGCCAGCAAGCAGCTAGCGGGAGGGTTGAGCACAGATACGCAGTATTTT
TRBJ1-5 | TRBV18 | many | - | CASSPGENQPQHF | TGTGCCAGCTCACCAGGGGAGAATCAGCCCCAGCATTTT
TRBJ1-1 | TRBV14 | - | - | CASSPVRMNTEAFF | TGTGCCAGCAGCCCCGTGAGGATGAACACTGAAGCTTTCTTT
TRBJ1-1 | TRBV9 | - | - | CASSPGRSMNTEAFF | TGTGCCAGCAGCCCGGGACGGTCAATGAACACTGAAGCTTTCTTT
TRBJ2-5 | TRBV9 | few | TRBD1 | CASSAAGQGRETQYF | TGTGCCAGCAGCGCAGCTGGACAGGGACGGGAGACCCAGTACTTC
TRBJ1-5 | TRBV28 | - | - | CASNRLGDYYNQPQHF | TGTGCCAGCAATCGGCTAGGGGATTATTATAATCAGCCCCAGCATTTT
TRBJ2-4 | TRBV6-1 | - | - | CASSEGTAGQWGTIQYF | TGTGCCAGCAGTGAAGGTACTGCGGGACAGTGGGGGACCATTCAGTACTTC
TRBJ2-3 | TRBV30 | - | - | CAWSVQLGRHTDTQYF | TGTGCCTGGAGTGTACAACTAGGGAGACACACAGATACGCAGTATTTT
TRBJ2-7 | TRBV15 | once | - | CATSRDGAYEQYF | TGTGCCACCAGCAGGGACGGTGCCTACGAGCAGTACTTC
TRBJ2-5 | TRBV7-9 | few | - | CASSFPPGDQETQYF | TGTGCCAGCAGCTTCCCTCCCGGGGACCAAGAGACCCAGTACTTC
TRBJ2-7 | TRBV2 | once | TRBD1 | CASRTGQGEGEQYF | TGTGCCAGCAGGACGGGACAGGGAGAAGGCGAGCAGTACTTC
TRBJ1-1 | TRBV28 | - | - | CASFYRSPHDTEAFF | TGTGCCAGCTTCTACAGGAGCCCGCACGACACTGAAGCTTTCTTT
TRBJ1-4 | TRBV14 | once | TRBD1 | CASSLLGTGTGNEKLFF | TGTGCCAGCAGCCTCCTGGGTACCGGGACAGGGAATGAAAAACTGTTTTTT
TRBJ2-5 | TRBV18 | few | TRBD2 | CASSPRRSTGGTQYF | TGTGCCAGCTCACCCCGAAGGAGTACGGGAGGGACCCAGTACTTC
TRBJ2-7 | TRBV2 | once | TRBD1 | CASSLIGTGANF | TGTGCCAGCAGCCTTATAGGGACAGGAGCCAACTTC
TRBJ1-1 | TRBV29-1 | few | - | CSVSSAGDTEAFF | TGCAGCGTCTCTTCCGCCGGGGACACTGAAGCTTTCTTT